This T cell receptor beta chain was found in a study of chemoradiotherapy in HPV16-positive cancers. The overall study: Functional T-cell assays on a couple of HPV16-positive patients' cells defined candidate HPV-specific clones and common TCR motifs.

Generated by immunoSEQ multiplex PCR, the TCRdb table keeps only in-frame clones and is missing some. Found here are roughly 24,000 clones, roughly 90% of them singletons; the top ten hold roughly 17%. This clone was counted once. The CDR3 is 15 residues long. CDR1 is WSHSY, CDR2 SAAADI, per germline. The V segment lost 5 bases and the J segment 4 bases; nucleotides outside the gene matches: 8. The source is a human donor with HPV-associated anogenital cancer. This chain uses TRBV10-2 with TRBJ2-3, with TRBD1 matching 8 bases. The specimen comprised blood, sampled from a patient who underwent chemoradiotherapy. The CDR3 region has the DNA TGCGCCAGCAGTAGGCGACAGGGGATTGCAGATACGCAGTATTTT. This translates into CASSRRQGIADTQYF.